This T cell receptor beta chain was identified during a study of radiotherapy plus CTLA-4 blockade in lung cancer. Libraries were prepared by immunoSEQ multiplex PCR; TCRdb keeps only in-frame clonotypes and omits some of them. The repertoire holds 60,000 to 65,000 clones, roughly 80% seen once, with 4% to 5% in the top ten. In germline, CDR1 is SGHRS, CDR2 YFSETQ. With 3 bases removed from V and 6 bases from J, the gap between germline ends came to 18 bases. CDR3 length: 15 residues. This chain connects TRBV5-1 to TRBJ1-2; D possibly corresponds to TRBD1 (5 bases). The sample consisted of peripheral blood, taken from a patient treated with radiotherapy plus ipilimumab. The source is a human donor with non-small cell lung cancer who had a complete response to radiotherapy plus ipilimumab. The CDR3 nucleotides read TGCGCCAGCAGCTCCGACCCGGCCCCAGGGAATGGCTACACCTTC. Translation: CASSSDPAPGNGYTF.